This TCR beta chain was found in a study of cytomegalovirus exposure and HLA in healthy donors. The wider study: Membership in the Caucasian-associated ancestry cluster was found for 65% to 85% of a few hundred genotyped donors. Findings and caveats of the study: By a later analysis, the bulk of CMV-associated TCR beta chains appeared HLA-restricted. In an earlier analysis, in some 500 donors, most V segments appeared productive either ~87% or ~30% of the time.

Trimming shortened V by 5 bases and J by 7 bases, and 24 bases separated the two germline ends. Germline values: CDR1 SNHLY, CDR2 FYNNEI. This CDR3 is built from 16 residues. Both 60 Vbeta primers and 13 Jbeta primers went into the PCR. Only in-frame clones appear in the TCRdb table, and some are missing; sequencing was by immunoSEQ multiplex PCR. The sample has roughly 150,000 clones; roughly 85% are singletons. Concerning this clone itself: Its antigen is still unknown.

The V and J genes are TRBV2 and TRBJ2-7, with D possibly TRBD1 on 6 matching bases. Sequencing used PBMCs. This clonotype originated in a man in his forties or fifties in good health and CMV-seropositive. The CDR3: CASSSPPGAGAGEQYF. The DNA of the CDR3 is TGTGCCAGCAGTAGTCCCCCCGGGGCAGGGGCAGGAGAGCAGTACTTC.